The clone carrying this TCR beta chain was seen at least ten times. The antigen remains undetermined. What was amplified from RNA transcripts were TCR beta CDR3 regions. RT-PCR in the first round (using the HTBI primer set) targeted the TCR CDR3. TCRdb re-called the multiplex PCR reads through MiXCR, storing one row per CDR3 protein. The sample yields some 360,000 distinct CDR3 sequences, around 13% seen once. This record belongs to a study of T cells in Graves' hyperthyroidism and ophthalmopathy. Overall study results and limits: The blood repertoire included most of the expanded thyroid clonotypes above 0.001. The model anticipated ophthalmopathy a median 6.5 months pre-onset.

This CDR3 has 18 residues. J gave up 6 bases and V 2 bases, and 9 bases lay outside the gene matches. The germline CDR1 and CDR2 sequences are SGHDN and FVKESK. Thyroid ultrasound and orbital computed tomography, with clinical symptoms and serum thyroxine and TRAb, informed diagnoses. J is TRBJ2-1 and V is TRBV14, with 14 nucleotides matching TRBD2. This clonotype was sampled from a woman aged 55-69 years with Graves' hyperthyroidism. Sequencing was performed on blood. CDR3 sequence reads: CASSQSGLAGGLLNEQFF. The CDR3 DNA is TGTGCCAGCAGCCAATCCGGACTAGCGGGAGGTTTACTCAATGAGCAGTTCTTC.